This T cell receptor (beta chain) was identified in a study of shared T cell receptors in the human thymus. Trimming stripped 5 bases from V and 3 bases from J, with 26 bases between. Per the germline V gene, CDR1 is SGHTA and CDR2 is FQGNSA. There are 18 residues in the CDR3. Only a few counts were recorded for this clone. Using immunoSEQ multiplex PCR, the repertoire was profiled, and TCRdb retains in-frame clones only, with some absent. This table holds just under 550,000 clones, more than 75% found once. These same records also appear under a second study, on human thymus T cells. That source reports: The thymus tissue came from resections taken during corrective heart surgery.

The TCR sequence derives from a boy in the first two years of life with a congenital heart defect. Sequencing used thymocytes. V usage is TRBV7-2 and J usage is TRBJ2-7, with D possibly TRBD1 on 6 matching bases. This CDR3 is CASSPPTRTGHLHYEQYF. The CDR3 nucleotides read TGTGCCAGCAGCCCCCCGACCCGCACGGGACATCTGCACTACGAGCAGTACTTC. Combining the CDR3 with reference TRBV7-2 and TRBJ2-7 gives the whole variable domain GAGVSQSPSNKVTEKGKDVELRCDPISGHTALYWYRQSLGQGLEFLIYFQGNSAPDKSGLPSDRFSAERTGGSVSTLTIQRTQQEDSAVYLCASSPPTRTGHLHYEQYFGPGTRLTVT.